The 14 T cell receptor beta chains below were found in one sample sequenced in a study of T cells in localized non-small cell lung cancer. TCRdb's table, derived via immunoSEQ multiplex PCR, lists solely in-frame clones and lacks some. Of about 41,000 clones listed, around 83% were seen once; the top ten hold 7.8%. Source: PBMCs, taken before any cancer treatment. All receptors derive from a man between 40 and 70 years old with stage II lung adenocarcinoma.

The chain joins TRBV19 to TRBJ1-2; 9 bases line up with TRBD1. Germline lookup yields CDR1 LNHDA and CDR2 SQIVND (reference sequence). This CDR3 contains 14 residues. Trimming cost V 2 bases and J 8 bases; bases outside gene matches: 6. Here the CDR3 reads CASSIPGTGSGYTF. The DNA of the CDR3 is TGTGCCAGTAGTATACCTGGGACAGGGAGCGGCTACACCTTC.

The chain employs TRBV28 and TRBJ2-7, with D perhaps given as TRBD1 or TRBD2 (6 bases each). The CDR3 covers 13 residues. Trimming stripped 7 bases from V and 3 bases from J, with 13 bases between. The V gene's germline CDR1 is MDHEN and CDR2 SYDVKM. The CDR3: CASTMGGFYEQYF. The DNA of the CDR3 is TGTGCCAGCACCATGGGGGGCTTCTACGAGCAGTACTTC.

The chain uses TRBV6-1 and TRBJ2-1, with 16 bases fitting TRBD2. Unmatched junction bases numbered 7, after V lost 4 bases and J lost 1 base. CDR3 length equals 19 residues. Germline lookup yields CDR1 MNHNS and CDR2 SASEGT. CDR3 residues: CASSAGTSGRGRSYNEQFF. The CDR3 DNA sequence: TGTGCCAGCAGTGCCGGGACTAGCGGGAGGGGTAGGTCCTACAATGAGCAGTTCTTC.

The rearrangement uses TRBV7-8 and TRBJ2-2, with 8 bases identical to TRBD2. The trim removed 2 bases at V and 3 bases at J, leaving 17 bases unmatched. Looked up from germline, CDR1 is SGHVS and CDR2 is FQNEAQ. The CDR3 runs to 20 residues. CDR3 DNA: TGTGCCAGCAGCTTATGGACCCTAAGTACGGGAGGGCCGGACACCGGGGAGCTGTTTTTT. Translation gives CASSLWTLSTGGPDTGELFF.

V is TRBV7-9 and J is TRBJ2-7, with 11 bases matching TRBD2. Trimming removed 8 bases from V and 2 bases from J; junction bases left unmatched: 5. This CDR3 spans 14 amino acids. Germline V gene sequence: CDR1 SEHNR, CDR2 FQNEAQ (reference sequence). The CDR3 region has the DNA TGTGCCAGCTCCGGGACTAGCGGACCCTACGAGCAGTACTTC. Protein: CASSGTSGPYEQYF.

The genes are TRBV7-2 and TRBJ1-2; D is ambiguous. V was cut by 5 bases and J by 0 bases, with 13 bases left in between. CDR3 length: 15 amino acids. CDR1 and CDR2 (germline): SGHTA, FQGNSA. For the CDR3, the DNA is TGTGCCAGCAGCCCCGCCTGGAACACTAACTATGGCTACACCTTC. As protein: CASSPAWNTNYGYTF.

V gene TRBV5-1 combines with J gene TRBJ2-2, with D perhaps TRBD2 (6 bases). The CDR3 has 14 amino acids. Trimming shortened V by 4 bases and J by 10 bases, and 17 bases separated the two germline ends. In germline, CDR1 is SGHRS, CDR2 YFSETQ. Here the CDR3 reads CASSPQTSSEELFF. The CDR3 DNA reads as TGCGCCAGCAGCCCACAAACCTCTAGCGAGGAGCTGTTTTTT.

This rearrangement joins TRBV23-1 to TRBJ2-7, with D possibly matching TRBD2 (6 bases). TRBV23-1 qualifies as an ORF whose function is uncertain. V shed 8 bases and J shed 6 bases, with 23 bases lying between them. The CDR3 is 15 amino acids. The CDR3 DNA sequence: TGCGCCAGCCGCCAGGACTATCGAACCCCCGCCGAGCAGTACTTC. This sequence encodes CASRQDYRTPAEQYF.

The V gene is TRBV7-3, the J gene TRBJ2-7; 11 bases fit TRBD2. V gave up 1 base and J gave up 4 bases; unmatched junction bases: 3. The CDR3 is made up of 15 amino acids. The germline CDR1 and CDR2 sequences are SGHTA and FQGTGA. In DNA form, the CDR3 reads TGTGCCAGCAGCTTAAGACTAGCGGGACCTTACGAGCAGTACTTC. It yields the protein CASSLRLAGPYEQYF.

This clone was seen more than once but under ten times. This chain uses TRBV28 with TRBJ1-4; 7 nucleotides match TRBD1. Germline V gene lookup returns CDR1 MDHEN and CDR2 SYDVKM. Unmatched junction bases numbered 1, after V lost 5 bases and J lost 4 bases. The CDR3 loop spans 13 amino acids. CDR3 nucleotide sequence: TGTGCCAGCAGTGGACAGGTTAATGAAAAACTGTTTTTT. Protein: CASSGQVNEKLFF.

The rearrangement links TRBV10-2 to TRBJ2-7, with TRBD2 matching 7 bases. CDR1 and CDR2 (germline): WSHSY, SAAADI. After removal of 0 bases from V and 5 bases from J, the junction contained 4 bases not matched to a gene. The CDR3 consists of 14 residues. CDR3 DNA sequence: TGCGCCAGCAGTGAGTCGGGAGGGTTCCACGAGCAGTACTTC. Translating gives CASSESGGFHEQYF.

The chain is built from TRBV11-2 and TRBJ2-2; TRBD1 matches at 7 bases. CDR3 length equals 16 residues. Trimming cost V 4 bases and J 4 bases; bases outside gene matches: 9. Germline V gene sequence: CDR1 SGHAT, CDR2 FQNNGV. The CDR3 sequence is CASSSLRQGATGELFF. The CDR3 coding sequence is TGTGCCAGCAGCTCCCTCAGACAGGGAGCCACCGGGGAGCTGTTTTTT.

The chain is built from TRBV18 and TRBJ1-4, with D unresolved. V was trimmed by 5 bases and J by 4 bases, leaving 11 bases between them. The CDR3 is 14 amino acids. CDR1 is KGHSH and CDR2 is LQKENI in the germline V gene. CDR3 sequence (DNA): TGTGCCAGCTCATTACAGCCGATTAATGAAAAACTGTTTTTT. Its translation is CASSLQPINEKLFF.

This clone was seen more than once but under ten times. The J gene is TRBJ2-7, the V gene TRBV4-2, with D perhaps TRBD2 (6 bases). Trimming removed 4 bases from V and 9 bases from J, with 16 bases in between. The germline V gene encodes CDR1 LGHNA and CDR2 YNFKEQ. The CDR3 sequence is 13 residues long. The CDR3 loop reads CASSLQRAEGQYF. The CDR3 region has the DNA TGTGCCAGCAGCCTACAAAGGGCGGAGGGGCAGTACTTC.